What follows is one TCR beta chain and its context. Germline CDR1 and CDR2: SNHLY and FYNNEI. The junction had 7 bases not matched to a gene; V was cut back by 2 bases and J by 7 bases. The CDR3 is 16 amino acids. The sample is drawn from a study of blood T cell repertoires in COVID-19. Profiled with immunoSEQ multiplex PCR; TCRdb holds only in-frame clones, not every one. This table has around 60,000 clones, 85% appearing once. Sequencing input: peripheral blood. This receptor was obtained from a man aged 70-80 years with acute or convalescent COVID-19. The chain carries TRBV2 and TRBJ2-1, with 11 nucleotides matching TRBD2. The CDR3 DNA reads TGTGCCAGCAGTGAAATAGCGGGGGGGCCGGGAAATGAGCAGTTCTTC. This gives the protein CASSEIAGGPGNEQFF. The full variable domain, its missing parts supplied by reference TRBV2 and TRBJ2-1, is EPEVTQTPSHQVTQMGQEVILRCVPISNHLYFYWYRQILGQKVEFLVSFYNNEISEKSEIFDDQFSVERPDGSNFTLKIRSTKLEDSAMYFCASSEIAGGPGNEQFFGPGTRLTVL.